This T cell receptor (beta chain) was observed in a study of CD8+CD57+ T cells in acquired aplastic anemia. Study-level findings and limits: No significant difference in CD8+ Simpson's diversity was found between patients and controls.

There are many counts of this clonotype. Antigen unknown. The CDR3 sequence is 12 residues long. Germline V gene sequence: CDR1 DFQATT, CDR2 SNEGSKA (reference sequence). V trimming: 6 bases; J trimming: 7 bases; junction bases outside the gene matches: 6. The template for TCR beta VDJ and CDR3 sequence profiling was genomic DNA. TCRdb analysed the reads with MiXCR anew, one entry per CDR3 protein. The profile shows approximately 190,000 distinct CDR3 sequences, over 60% of them singletons. V and J are TRBV20-1 and TRBJ2-7, with 10 bases identical to TRBD1. The sequenced sample consisted of sorted CD4+, CD8+, or CD8+CD57+ T cells (not recorded which) from PBMCs. This clonotype was obtained from a human donor with severe aplastic anemia or a healthy control (not recorded which). The CDR3: CSAEDRGREQYF. The DNA for the CDR3 is TGCAGTGCAGAAGACAGGGGGCGGGAGCAGTACTTC.